The TCR beta chain described here comes from a study of T-cell memory formation after mild COVID-19 (dated by TCRdb to about 2021). As for the study more broadly: TCR sequence clusters from the two donors were largely donor specific. In a couple of donors, T-cell clones that expanded and contracted after mild COVID-19 were tracked by sequencing TCRalpha and TCRbeta repertoires over time. The cohort was made up of two young adult volunteers, one female and one male, who were previously healthy. Study-wide conclusions, independent of this receptor: Balanced CD4/CD8 phenotypes were observed for clones contracting from day 15 to 85, whereas a bias towards CD4+ was observed for a second wave of clones expanding from day 15 to 37. SARS-CoV-2 specificity was not confirmed for the second-wave clones peaking on day 37. Only two mild cases were covered in the study, and larger cohorts including severe cases with pre-infection samples were considered necessary. Contracting CD4+ clones were found mainly in CM and EM memory subsets, while CD8+ clones were enriched in EMRA. The detection of some responding clones in pre-infection memory suggests that pre-existing cross-reactive memory T cells joined the SARS-CoV-2 response.

Ficoll-Paque density gradient centrifugation was the method used to isolate PBMCs. Remarks on this clonotype: What this receptor recognizes is not known. No base-level quality is on record; no much larger clone is a single base apart.

TCRdb names Illumina NovaSeq 6000 as the instrument used. TCRalpha and TCRbeta cDNA libraries were constructed by 5'RACE with constant-segment primers, with sample barcodes and unique molecular identifiers being introduced. RNA was extracted from every sample with Trizol reagent. Libraries were amplified in two PCR steps, with a second sample barcode and Illumina TruSeq adapters added in the second step. Libraries were sequenced on an Illumina NovaSeq with 2 x 150 bp paired-end reads. In the source study's methods: With migec v1.2.7, reads were demultiplexed and then collapsed into UMI-guided consensus sequences. Using mixcr v2.1.11, the UMI consensuses were aligned to TRA and TRB V and J templates and assembled into clonotypes. Clonotypes were classified as expanded or contracted when called significant by both edgeR and NoisET, with noise models trained on biological replicates. edgeR calls used a false discovery rate-adjusted p below 0.01 and a log2 fold-change threshold of 1. As an exploratory analysis of dynamics, PCA with hierarchical clustering was applied to max-normalized trajectories of the 1000 most abundant clonotypes. Each responding clone was given a CD4 or CD8 phenotype based on the CD4+ and CD8+ repertoires, which had been sequenced separately. TCRdb applied fastp at Q25 and MiXCR to the public reads, then kept only in-frame beta chains. Entries are consolidated by CDR3 protein sequence, retaining the most common genes and DNA. These V and J calls rely on TCRdb rather than the paper's analysis. In this sample the table shows fewer than 650,000 distinct CDR3 sequences, about 20% of which occur a single time. The ten largest clones represent about 8.4% of the sample.

Cut back by 5 bases and 0 bases, the V and J ends lie 12 bases apart. The CDR1 and CDR2 encoded by the germline V gene (reference sequence) are SEHNR and FQNEAQ. Counted from cysteine to phenylalanine, this CDR3 has 15 amino acids. Just CDR3 DNA is preserved here, 45 bases in frame from base 1. Rearrangement joined TRBV7-9 to TRBJ2-3; no D gene can be assigned with confidence. The sample consisted of PBMCs or a T cell subset sorted from them (not recorded which). The sequence derives from an adult woman who had mild COVID-19 (a few samples of this study predate the infection). The sample titles of this study are shuffled in the database, so cell type and time point are left out; the donor was told from shared clones. The CDR3 here reads CASSRVVGSTDTQYF. The sequence in DNA is TGTGCCAGCAGCCGCGTGGTGGGGAGCACAGATACGCAGTATTTT.